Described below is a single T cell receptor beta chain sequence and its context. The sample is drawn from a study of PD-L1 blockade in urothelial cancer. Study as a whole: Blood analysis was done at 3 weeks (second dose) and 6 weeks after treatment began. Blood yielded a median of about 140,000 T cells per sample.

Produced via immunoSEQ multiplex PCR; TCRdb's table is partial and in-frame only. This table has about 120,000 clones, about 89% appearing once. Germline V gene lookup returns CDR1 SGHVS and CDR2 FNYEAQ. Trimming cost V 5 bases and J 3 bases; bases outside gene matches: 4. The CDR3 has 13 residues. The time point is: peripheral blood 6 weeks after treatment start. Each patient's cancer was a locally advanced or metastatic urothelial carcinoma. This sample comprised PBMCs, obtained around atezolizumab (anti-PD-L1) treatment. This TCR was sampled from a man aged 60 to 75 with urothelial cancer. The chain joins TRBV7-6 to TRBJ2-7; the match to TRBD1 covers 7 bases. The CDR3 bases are TGTGCCAGCAGCCCGGGGACAGACTACGAGCAGTACTTC. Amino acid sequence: CASSPGTDYEQYF.